These 25 T cell receptor beta chains originate from one sample sequenced in a study of PD-1 blockade in mismatch repair-deficient tumors. Method: immunoSEQ multiplex PCR; TCRdb's copy keeps in-frame clones and lacks some. The sample consists of tens of thousands of clones, about 85% of them appearing once. The specimen was peripheral blood, collected 12 weeks after starting pembrolizumab. The source is an adult with mismatch repair-deficient cancer.

The chain employs TRBV9 and TRBJ2-7, with D perhaps being TRBD1 or TRBD2 (5 bases each). There are 16 residues in the CDR3. The V gene lost 0 bases and the J gene lost 0 bases, with 13 bases spanning the gap. The germline V gene has CDR1 SGDLS and CDR2 YYNGEE. As DNA, the CDR3 is TGTGCCAGCAGCGTAGCCGGGGACGACTACTCCTACGAGCAGTACTTC. It is translated as CASSVAGDDYSYEQYF.

V usage is TRBV18 and J usage is TRBJ1-5; D unclear. This CDR3 is 15 amino acids long. Trimming removed 1 base from V and 6 bases from J, with 13 bases in between. Germline loops: CDR1 KGHSH, CDR2 LQKENI. The CDR3 coding sequence is TGTGCCAGCTCACCACAGGCGGTCGTTGTTCAGCCCCAGCATTTT. Protein sequence: CASSPQAVVVQPQHF.

The chain joins TRBV11-1 to TRBJ2-3, with TRBD2 as a possible D gene (5 bases). The V and J ends lost 4 bases and 3 bases respectively, with 23 bases between them. CDR1 and CDR2 from the germline V gene are SGHAT and FQDESV (reference sequence). CDR3 length: 18 amino acids. The CDR3 DNA reads as TGTGCCAGCAGCTACTTGACCGCGGGCGGAGGTATAACAGATACGCAGTATTTT. It translates to CASSYLTAGGGITDTQYF.

V gene TRBV29-1 combines with J gene TRBJ1-5; TRBD1 agrees at 10 bases. V shed 7 bases and J 6 bases; nucleotides not matched to a gene: 6. This CDR3 has 13 residues. Germline V gene sequence: CDR1 SQVTM, CDR2 ANQGSEA. DNA of the CDR3: TGCAGCGCGGGACAGGGGCTTGGTCAGCCCCAGCATTTT. Protein: CSAGQGLGQPQHF.

This clone has more than one count but fewer than ten. The gene calls are TRBV30 and TRBJ1-2; TRBD1 is a possible D gene (5 bases). The CDR3 extends over 13 amino acids. Trimming took 0 bases from V and 0 from J, leaving 5 bases between them. Per germline, CDR1 GTSNPN and CDR2 SVGIG (reference sequence). The CDR3 is CAWSVQANYGYTF. CDR3 DNA: TGTGCCTGGAGTGTACAGGCTAACTATGGCTACACCTTC. Full variable domain (missing parts from reference TRBV30 and TRBJ1-2): SQTIHQWPATLVQPVGSPLSLECTVEGTSNPNLYWYRQAAGRGLQLLFYSVGIGQISSEVPQNLSASRPQDRQFILSSKKLLLSDSGFYLCAWSVQANYGYTFGSGTRLTVV.

The genes are TRBV27 and TRBJ1-1; D gene unclear. V shed 9 bases and J shed 3 bases, with 11 bases lying between them. This CDR3 is built from 12 residues. In germline, CDR1 is MNHEY, CDR2 SMNVEV (reference sequence). CDR3 sequence: CASKLGDTEAFF. The CDR3 DNA is TGTGCCAGTAAACTTGGGGACACTGAAGCTTTCTTT.

This clone was found once. The chain recombines TRBV30 with TRBJ1-2, with 9 bases aligning to TRBD1. There are 12 residues in the CDR3. V dropped 7 bases and J dropped 4; count of bases not matched to a gene: 4. Germline values: CDR1 GTSNPN, CDR2 SVGIG (reference sequence). The CDR3 bases are TGTGCCTACCGGGACAGGGCCTATGGCTACACCTTC. Translation: CAYRDRAYGYTF.

The V and J genes are TRBV9 and TRBJ2-3; D unclear. V lost 3 bases and J lost 1, with 9 bases in between. This CDR3 is 14 amino acids long. Per germline, CDR1 SGDLS and CDR2 YYNGEE. This CDR3 reads CASSAQWGTDTQYF. CDR3 DNA sequence: TGTGCCAGCAGCGCTCAGTGGGGCACAGATACGCAGTATTTT.

The rearrangement uses TRBV7-3 and TRBJ2-2; a weak D match, TRBD2 (6 bases). V shed 1 base and J shed 5 bases, with 8 bases lying between them. The CDR3 consists of 14 residues. Germline lookup yields CDR1 SGHTA and CDR2 FQGTGA. The CDR3, as DNA: TGTGCCAGCAGCTTAAGGGGGGAAACCGGGGAGCTGTTTTTT. Its translation is CASSLRGETGELFF.

The rearrangement joins TRBV23-1 to TRBJ2-1; D is unresolved. TRBV23-1 falls under the ORF class, with uncertain function. Trimming shortened V by 3 bases and J by 0 bases, and 12 bases separated the two germline ends. CDR3 length: 16 amino acids. This CDR3 reads CASSHRPLSSYNEQFF. CDR3 in DNA: TGCGCCAGCAGTCACCGTCCCTTAAGCTCCTACAATGAGCAGTTCTTC.

This clone was recorded only once. The gene calls are TRBV6-5 and TRBJ1-3, with a weak D call TRBD1 (6 bases). This CDR3 comprises 14 residues. Germline V gene lookup returns CDR1 MNHEY and CDR2 SVGAGI. V was clipped by 4 bases and J by 3 bases, with 10 bases between them. CDR3 sequence (DNA): TGTGCCAGCAGTTTACAGGGTGGTGGAAACACCATATATTTT. Translated, it gives CASSLQGGGNTIYF.

The chain has TRBV6-5 and TRBJ2-7; TRBD1 is a possible D gene (5 bases). In germline, CDR1 is MNHEY, CDR2 SVGAGI. The V and J ends lost 7 bases and 2 bases respectively, with 12 bases between them. The CDR3 is 13 residues long. Here the CDR3 reads CASTHRQTYEQYF. Here the CDR3 DNA reads TGTGCCAGCACTCACAGACAGACCTACGAGCAGTACTTC.

The J gene is TRBJ2-2, the V gene TRBV7-9; the match to TRBD2 covers 10 bases. Germline CDR1 SEHNR, CDR2 FQNEAQ (reference sequence). CDR3 length equals 18 residues. Trimming cost V 5 bases and J 8 bases; bases outside gene matches: 17. Here the CDR3 reads CASSLPLRLAGVSGELFF. The CDR3 DNA reads TGTGCCAGCAGCCTCCCCCTCCGGCTAGCGGGAGTCTCTGGGGAGCTGTTTTTT.

In this sample, this clone turned up a few times. The chain links TRBV9 to TRBJ1-1; D uncertain. CDR3 size: 14 residues. Germline assignment: CDR1 SGDLS and CDR2 YYNGEE. V gave up 0 bases and J gave up 4 bases, with 10 bases separating them. CDR3 in DNA: TGTGCCAGCAGCGTAGGGATGGGAGCCACTGAAGCTTTCTTT. Its translation is CASSVGMGATEAFF.

The V gene is TRBV6-1, the J gene TRBJ1-1; 9 bases line up with TRBD1. Germline-derived CDR1 and CDR2 are MNHNS and SASEGT. Trimming cost V 1 base and J 0 bases; bases outside gene matches: 6. The CDR3 contains 17 residues. The chain's CDR3 is CASSEEGTGRLNTEAFF. The CDR3 DNA is TGTGCCAGCAGTGAAGAGGGGACAGGGCGGCTGAACACTGAAGCTTTCTTT.

The gene calls are TRBV4-1 and TRBJ2-5; D remains unclear. The CDR3 loop spans 14 amino acids. V gave up 0 bases and J gave up 5 bases, with 10 bases separating them. In germline, CDR1 is MGHRA, CDR2 YSYEKL. The CDR3 sequence: CASSQDSNLETQYF. CDR3 DNA: TGCGCCAGCAGCCAAGACTCAAATTTGGAGACCCAGTACTTC.

Remarks on this clone: One end of the junction fails to match germline, which may point to a read error. The CDR3 reads CTSSLAGTLKLTGELFF. DNA for the CDR3: TGCACCAGCAGCTTGGCCGGGACCCTCAAACTTACCGGGGAGCTGTTTTTT. V is TRBV5-1 and J is TRBJ2-2; TRBD1 or TRBD2 may be the D gene (5 bases each). The CDR3 extends over 17 amino acids. CDR1 is SGHRS and CDR2 is YFSETQ in the germline V gene.

The V and J genes are TRBV15 and TRBJ2-1; TRBD2 might be the D (6 bases). The V and J ends lost 6 bases and 2 bases respectively, with 14 bases between them. Germline assignment: CDR1 LNHNV and CDR2 YYDKDF (reference sequence). CDR3 length: 15 amino acids. The CDR3 region is CATSSGVSTYNEQFF. The CDR3, as DNA: TGTGCCACCAGTAGCGGAGTGTCGACCTACAATGAGCAGTTCTTC.

V usage is TRBV29-1 and J usage is TRBJ2-7; 8 bases map to TRBD2. Germline V gene data show CDR1 as SQVTM and CDR2 as ANQGSEA. The CDR3 extends over 13 amino acids. With 4 bases clipped from V and 3 bases from J, the junction kept 5 bases outside the gene matches. The CDR3 sequence is CSVAGTSHYEQYF. The CDR3 DNA reads TGCAGCGTTGCCGGGACTAGTCACTACGAGCAGTACTTC.

The chain combines TRBV4-2 with TRBJ2-7; TRBD2 matches at 9 bases. Trimming at V came to 0 bases and at J to 2 bases, leaving 5 bases not matched to a gene. Germline CDR1 LGHNA, CDR2 YNFKEQ. The length of the CDR3 is 16 residues. The CDR3 coding sequence is TGTGCCAGCAGCCAAGAGGCTAGCGGGGTCGCCTACGAGCAGTACTTC. It yields the protein CASSQEASGVAYEQYF.

This clone has just one count. The chain has TRBV7-3 and TRBJ2-1; TRBD2 matches 7 bases. Per the germline V gene, CDR1 is SGHTA and CDR2 is FQGTGA. J was trimmed by 5 bases and V by 2 bases; bases with no gene match: 6. CDR3 length equals 15 residues. The chain's CDR3 is CASSLGGSFNNEQFF. In DNA, the CDR3 is TGTGCCAGCAGCTTAGGCGGGAGCTTCAACAATGAGCAGTTCTTC.

This clone has a handful of counts. The genes are TRBV12-5 and TRBJ1-4, with unresolved D. CDR1 is LGHNT, CDR2 FRNRAP, per germline. V lost 1 base and J lost 4, with 16 bases in between. The CDR3 is 17 residues long. CDR3 amino acids: CASGLGVFSGSNEKLFF. The CDR3 nucleotides are TGTGCTAGTGGTTTGGGAGTTTTTTCAGGAAGTAATGAAAAACTGTTTTTT.

This chain uses TRBV6-1 with TRBJ1-5; tentatively, D is TRBD1 (6 bases). CDR1 and CDR2 (germline): MNHNS, SASEGT. The CDR3 contains 16 residues. The V and J ends lost 0 bases and 4 bases respectively, with 13 bases between them. The CDR3 loop reads CASSEARDKKNQPQHF. The CDR3, as DNA: TGTGCCAGCAGTGAAGCCAGGGACAAGAAAAATCAGCCCCAGCATTTT.

This clone was found once. The rearrangement uses TRBV4-3 and TRBJ2-7; possible D gene TRBD2, 7 bases. Trimming left V 1 base short and J 5 bases short, with 18 bases between. The V gene's germline CDR1 is LGHNA and CDR2 YSLEER. This CDR3 is built from 16 residues. The CDR3 sequence is CASSQGIAGARDEQYF. CDR3 bases: TGCGCCAGCAGCCAAGGAATTGCGGGGGCGCGGGACGAGCAGTACTTC.

The chain combines TRBV10-3 with TRBJ2-4, with D maybe TRBD2 (7 bases). V lost 4 bases to trimming and J lost 6 bases, with 13 bases between them. CDR1 is ENHRY, CDR2 SYGVKD, per germline. The CDR3 is 14 residues long. CDR3 in amino acids: CAISAGGAANIQYF. CDR3 sequence (DNA): TGTGCCATCAGTGCTGGGGGGGCAGCAAACATTCAGTACTTC.